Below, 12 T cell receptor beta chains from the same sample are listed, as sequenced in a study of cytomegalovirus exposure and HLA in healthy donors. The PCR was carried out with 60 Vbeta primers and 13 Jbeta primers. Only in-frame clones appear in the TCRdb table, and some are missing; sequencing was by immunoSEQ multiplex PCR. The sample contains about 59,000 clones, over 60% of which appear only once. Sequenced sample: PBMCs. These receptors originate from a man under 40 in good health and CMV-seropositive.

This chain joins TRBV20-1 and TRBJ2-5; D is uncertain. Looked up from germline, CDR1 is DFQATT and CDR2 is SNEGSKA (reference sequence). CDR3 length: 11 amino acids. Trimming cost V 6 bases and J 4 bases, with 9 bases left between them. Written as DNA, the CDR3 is TGCAGTGCGAGCTCTTCAGAGACCCAGTACTTC. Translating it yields CSASSSETQYF.

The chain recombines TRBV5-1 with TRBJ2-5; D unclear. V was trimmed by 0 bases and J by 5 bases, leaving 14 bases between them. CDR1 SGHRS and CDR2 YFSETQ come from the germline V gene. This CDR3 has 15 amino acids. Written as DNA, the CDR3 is TGCGCCAGCAGCTTGGATGCAGCGACGAGCGAGACCCAGTACTTC. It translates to CASSLDAATSETQYF.

DNA for the CDR3: TGTGCCACCAGCAGAGATTCCGCTCGGGCTTTCTTT. It specifies CATSRDSARAFF. This chain joins TRBV15 and TRBJ1-1; D gene uncertain. The CDR3 sequence is 12 residues long. Trimming removed 0 bases at V and 11 bases at J, with 10 bases between. The germline CDR1 and CDR2 sequences are LNHNV and YYDKDF (reference sequence).

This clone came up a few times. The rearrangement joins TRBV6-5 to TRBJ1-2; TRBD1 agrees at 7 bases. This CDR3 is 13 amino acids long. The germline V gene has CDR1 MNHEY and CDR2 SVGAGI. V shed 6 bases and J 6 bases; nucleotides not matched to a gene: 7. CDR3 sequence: CASREGTGDGYTF. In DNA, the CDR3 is TGTGCCAGCAGGGAAGGAACAGGGGATGGCTACACCTTC.

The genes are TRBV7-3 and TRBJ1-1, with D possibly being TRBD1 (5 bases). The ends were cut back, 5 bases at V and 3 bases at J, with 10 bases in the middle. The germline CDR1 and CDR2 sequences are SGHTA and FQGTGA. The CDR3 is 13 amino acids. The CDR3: CASSQGAHTEAFF. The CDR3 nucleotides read TGTGCCAGCAGCCAAGGGGCCCACACTGAAGCTTTCTTT.

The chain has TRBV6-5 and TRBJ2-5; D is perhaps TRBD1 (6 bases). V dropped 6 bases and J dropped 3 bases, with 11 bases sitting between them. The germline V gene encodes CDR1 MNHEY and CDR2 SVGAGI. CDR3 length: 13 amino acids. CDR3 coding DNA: TGTGCCAGCAGCCAGGACAGTAAAGAGACCCAGTACTTC. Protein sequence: CASSQDSKETQYF.

CDR3 coding DNA: TGTGCCAGCAGGCAGGGGGTGTCTTTCGGAAGCAATCAGCCCCAGCATTTT. Its translation is CASRQGVSFGSNQPQHF. This rearrangement joins TRBV27 to TRBJ1-5; 7 nucleotides agree with TRBD1. CDR3 length: 17 residues. V was pared by 6 bases and J by 1 base, with 12 bases of the junction left unmatched. Germline assignment: CDR1 MNHEY and CDR2 SMNVEV (reference sequence).

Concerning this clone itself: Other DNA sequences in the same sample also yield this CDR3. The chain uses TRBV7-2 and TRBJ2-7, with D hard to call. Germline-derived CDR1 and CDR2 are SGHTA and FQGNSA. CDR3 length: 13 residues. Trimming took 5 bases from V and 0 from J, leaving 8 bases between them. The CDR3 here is CASSLSLSYEQYF. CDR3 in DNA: TGTGCCAGCAGCCTTTCCCTCTCCTACGAGCAGTACTTC.

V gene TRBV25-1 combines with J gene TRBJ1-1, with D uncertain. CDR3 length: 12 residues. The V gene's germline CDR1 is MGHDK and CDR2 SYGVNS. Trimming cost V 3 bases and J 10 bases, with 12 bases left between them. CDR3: CASSENRETAFF. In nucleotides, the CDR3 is TGTGCCAGCAGTGAGAATAGGGAGACAGCTTTCTTT.

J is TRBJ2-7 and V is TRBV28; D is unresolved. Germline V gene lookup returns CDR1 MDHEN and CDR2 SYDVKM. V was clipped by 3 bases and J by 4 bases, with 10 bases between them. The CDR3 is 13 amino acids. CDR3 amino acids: CASSFGRYYEQYF. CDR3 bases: TGTGCCAGCAGTTTTGGCAGGTATTACGAGCAGTACTTC. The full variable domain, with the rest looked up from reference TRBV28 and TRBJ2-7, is DVKVTQSSRYLVKRTGEKVFLECVQDMDHENMFWYRQDPGLGLRLIYFSYDVKMKEKGDIPEGYSVSREKKERFSLILESASTNQTSMYLCASSFGRYYEQYFGPGTRLTVT.

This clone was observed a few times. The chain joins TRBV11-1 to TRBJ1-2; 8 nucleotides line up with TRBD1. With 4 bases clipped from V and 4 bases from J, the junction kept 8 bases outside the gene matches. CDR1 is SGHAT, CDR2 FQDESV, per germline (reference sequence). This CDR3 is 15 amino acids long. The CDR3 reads CASSSGQGELYGYTF. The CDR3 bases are TGTGCCAGCAGCTCCGGACAGGGCGAACTCTATGGCTACACCTTC.

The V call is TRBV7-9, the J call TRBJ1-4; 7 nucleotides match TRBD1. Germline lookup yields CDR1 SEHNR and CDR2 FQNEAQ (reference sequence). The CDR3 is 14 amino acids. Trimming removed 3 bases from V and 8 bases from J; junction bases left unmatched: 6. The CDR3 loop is CASSFNRGDEKLFF. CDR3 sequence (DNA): TGTGCCAGCAGCTTTAACAGGGGTGACGAAAAACTGTTTTTT.